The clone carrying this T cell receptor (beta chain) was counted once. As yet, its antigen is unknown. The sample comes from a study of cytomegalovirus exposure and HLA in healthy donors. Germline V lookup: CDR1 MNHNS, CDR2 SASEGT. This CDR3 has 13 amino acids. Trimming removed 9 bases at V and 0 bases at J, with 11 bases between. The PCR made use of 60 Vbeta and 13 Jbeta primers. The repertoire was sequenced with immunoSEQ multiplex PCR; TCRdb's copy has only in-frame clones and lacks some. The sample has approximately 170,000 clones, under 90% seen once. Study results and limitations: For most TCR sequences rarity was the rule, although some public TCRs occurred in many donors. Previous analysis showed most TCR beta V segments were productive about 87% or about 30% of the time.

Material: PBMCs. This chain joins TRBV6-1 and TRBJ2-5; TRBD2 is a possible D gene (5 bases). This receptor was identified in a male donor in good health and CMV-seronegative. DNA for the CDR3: TGTGCCAGTCTTCGGGGTCACCAAGAGACCCAGTACTTC. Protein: CASLRGHQETQYF.